This T cell receptor (beta chain) was observed in a study of T-cell memory formation after mild COVID-19. Overall study: Across donors, TCR clusters were largely donor specific.

cDNA libraries for TCR alpha and TCR beta, carrying sample barcodes and UMIs, came from 5'RACE with constant-segment primers. TCRdb used MiXCR to reprocess the 5' RACE reads, holding one entry per CDR3 protein. This table has some 150,000 distinct CDR3 sequences, 6% to 6.5% appearing once. Trimming took 0 bases from V and 3 from J; bases not matched to a gene: 16. The CDR3 is 20 residues long. Germline loops: CDR1 LGHDT, CDR2 YNNKEL (reference sequence). Study conclusions and caveats: Memory cells collected pre-infection included some clones that later responded, suggesting cross-reactive memory joined.

This clonotype occurred many times. The antigen remains unidentified. The sample comprised PBMCs or a T cell subset sorted from them (not recorded which). The chain links TRBV3-1 to TRBJ2-3; 9 bases line up with TRBD2. The origin of this receptor is an adult woman who had mild COVID-19 (a few samples of this study predate the infection). Cell type and time point are not known. This chain's CDR3 is CASSQEPSGMGYVETDTQYF. The CDR3 DNA follows: TGTGCCAGCAGCCAAGAGCCTAGCGGGATGGGGTATGTGGAAACAGATACGCAGTATTTT.